This T cell receptor (beta chain) came from a study of tumor-infiltrating lymphocytes in primary liver carcinoma. Study outcomes and limitations: Only about 7.5-24% of top clones showed up in all five tumor regions.

Priming with a constant-region primer yielded TCR beta cDNA from roughly 0.45 ug total RNA. Construction of TCR beta libraries relied on three successive nested multiplex PCR rounds employing slightly modified ARM-PCR. TCRdb ran MiXCR on the multiplex PCR reads and lists one entry per CDR3 protein. The sample has 99,000 or so distinct CDR3 sequences, roughly 80% seen once. The source material, roughly 18-33 mg of unsorted bulk tissue, was used to co-extract RNA and DNA. No treatment had been given to the patients, who were chronically infected with HBV. This clonotype was seen a single time. Its specificity is unknown. Sequencing was done on a sample of liver tumor tissue from sampling region 3. Regarding subset: tumor region T3, left-lateral pole. The receptor was isolated from a middle-aged man with primary liver carcinoma and hepatitis B virus infection.

As DNA, the CDR3 is TGTATCAGCAGTGATGGTAGGAAGACTGAAGCTTTCTTT. It specifies CISSDGRKTEAFF. The chain combines TRBV6-1 with TRBJ1-1; D gene uncertain. The CDR3 consists of 13 residues. In germline, CDR1 is MNHNS, CDR2 SASEGT.